The text below deals with one TCR beta chain. Its antigen is not known. This entry comes from a study of CD8 T cells in ankylosing spondylitis. MiXCR, applied by TCRdb to the 5' RACE reads, yields one record per CDR3 protein. The repertoire consists of about 260,000 distinct CDR3 sequences, with around 19% occurring once and the leading ten covering about 8.2%. From germline, CDR1 is MGHRA and CDR2 YSYEKL. Trimming cost V 1 base and J 3 bases, with 3 bases left between them. The CDR3 runs 12 residues. Study-level points and caveats: What seemed typical of ankylosing spondylitis blood was a TCR beta motif built from several highly homologous variants. Matched ankylosing spondylitis synovial fluid reportedly contained a significantly enriched population of disease-linked clones.

Sequences were obtained from blood, either unsorted or a sorted T cell fraction (not recorded which). The rearrangement joins TRBV4-1 to TRBJ1-1; D is undetermined. The clonotype comes from a male donor with ankylosing spondylitis or in good health (not recorded which). The CDR3 DNA sequence: TGCGCCAGCAGCCAAGGGGACACTGAAGCTTTCTTT. The encoded protein is CASSQGDTEAFF.